The next 30 T cell receptor beta chains were all read from a single sample in a study of blood T cells in healthy people across ages. With a J-beta primer mix and a sample-barcoded 5' primer, a second PCR ran roughly 6 to 12 cycles. TCRdb used MiXCR to reprocess the 5' RACE reads, holding one entry per CDR3 protein. Of around 850,000 distinct CDR3 sequences listed, about 36% are singletons. The sequenced sample was blood. The receptors stem from a man aged 18 to 30 in good health.

This sequence joins TRBV7-2 and TRBJ2-2; D gene ambiguous. The germline V and J ends were trimmed by 4 bases and 6 bases, with 9 bases remaining between them. This CDR3 comprises 13 residues. The germline V gene encodes CDR1 SGHTA and CDR2 FQGNSA. The CDR3 DNA follows: TGTGCCAGCAGCTGGAACCCGGCCGGGGAGCTGTTTTTT. It specifies CASSWNPAGELFF.

This clonotype has a handful of counts. This chain links TRBV5-1 with TRBJ2-5; D may be TRBD2 (6 bases). Per germline, CDR1 SGHRS and CDR2 YFSETQ. V dropped 2 bases and J dropped 2 bases, with 13 bases sitting between them. The CDR3 is 15 amino acids. CDR3 amino acids: CASSFGWLAQETQYF. Here the CDR3 DNA reads TGCGCCAGCAGCTTTGGGTGGCTAGCGCAAGAGACCCAGTACTTC.

As regards this clonotype: A clone one base away is much larger, so this may be a read error. The J gene is TRBJ2-4, the V gene TRBV4-3; D possibly matches TRBD1 or TRBD2 (5 bases each). The germline V gene encodes CDR1 LGHNA and CDR2 YSLEER. CDR3 size: 15 residues. In DNA, the CDR3 is TGCGCCAGCAGCCGGGACGGGGTAGCCAAAAACATTCATTACTTC. As protein: CASSRDGVAKNIHYF.

The chain employs TRBV7-2 and TRBJ2-2; D remains unclear. Trimming took off 7 bases at V and 5 bases at J, with 17 bases between the two ends. Germline V gene sequence: CDR1 SGHTA, CDR2 FQGNSA. This CDR3 spans 15 amino acids. The CDR3 reads CASTPQTSHTGELFF. The CDR3 nucleotides are TGTGCCAGCACCCCTCAGACAAGTCATACCGGGGAGCTGTTTTTT.

This clonotype was detected ten times or more. This rearrangement joins TRBV5-1 to TRBJ2-1; D remains unclear. The CDR3 loop spans 15 amino acids. Germline values: CDR1 SGHRS, CDR2 YFSETQ. V shed 0 bases and J shed 5 bases, with 12 bases lying between them. The CDR3 protein is CASSLATMPDNEQFF. Written as DNA, the CDR3 is TGCGCCAGCAGCTTGGCCACCATGCCCGACAATGAGCAGTTCTTC. The complete variable domain, with remaining parts taken from reference TRBV5-1 and TRBJ2-1, reads KAGVTQTPRYLIKTRGQQVTLSCSPISGHRSVSWYQQTPGQGLQFLFEYFSETQRNKGNFPGRFSGRQFSNSRSEMNVSTLELGDSALYLCASSLATMPDNEQFFGPGTRLTVL.

V is TRBV10-3 and J is TRBJ2-2; TRBD1 might be the D (6 bases). This CDR3 has 12 amino acids. The germline gives CDR1 ENHRY, CDR2 SYGVKD. V lost 3 bases, J lost 7 bases, and 6 bases lay in between. The CDR3 protein is CAISEGGGELFF. The DNA of the CDR3 is TGTGCCATCAGTGAAGGGGGCGGGGAGCTGTTTTTT.

This clonotype has only a few counts. The chain recombines TRBV12-3 or TRBV12-4 with TRBJ2-2, with D perhaps TRBD1 (5 bases). There are 13 residues in the CDR3. V was pared by 6 bases and J by 3 bases, with 8 bases between. CDR3 region: CASRAGYTGELFF. In DNA, the CDR3 is TGTGCCAGCAGGGCAGGGTACACCGGGGAGCTGTTTTTT.

This chain links TRBV29-1 with TRBJ2-1, with 10 nucleotides matching TRBD1. The CDR3 runs to 14 residues. Germline assignment: CDR1 SQVTM and CDR2 ANQGSEA. V was clipped by 7 bases and J by 8 bases; unmatched bases: 11. CDR3 bases: TGCAGCGGAGCTCCCGGGACAGGGGCCGATGAGCAGTTCTTC. Translated, it gives CSGAPGTGADEQFF.

The rearrangement uses TRBV5-1 and TRBJ2-1; D perhaps matches TRBD1 (6 bases). CDR3 length: 16 residues. Germline CDR1 and CDR2: SGHRS and YFSETQ. V gave up 4 bases and J gave up 6 bases, with 20 bases separating them. CDR3 in amino acids: CASSRAGTHLLNEQFF. The CDR3 DNA sequence: TGCGCCAGCAGCCGAGCCGGGACACACTTACTCAATGAGCAGTTCTTC. Full variable domain (outside the CDR3, taken from reference TRBV5-1 and TRBJ2-1): KAGVTQTPRYLIKTRGQQVTLSCSPISGHRSVSWYQQTPGQGLQFLFEYFSETQRNKGNFPGRFSGRQFSNSRSEMNVSTLELGDSALYLCASSRAGTHLLNEQFFGPGTRLTVL.

There are many counts of this clonotype. The V call is TRBV12-3 or TRBV12-4, the J call TRBJ2-7; the D gene could be TRBD1 or TRBD2 (5 bases each). This CDR3 comprises 11 residues. V was clipped by 3 bases and J by 7 bases, with 7 bases between them. CDR3 nucleotide sequence: TGTGCCAGCAGTTTCGAGGGGGAGCAGTACTTC. It is translated as CASSFEGEQYF.

The chain links TRBV4-2 to TRBJ2-1, with D unresolved. There are 13 residues in the CDR3. V was clipped by 4 bases and J by 10 bases, with 14 bases between them. Germline V gene data show CDR1 as LGHNA and CDR2 as YNFKEQ. CDR3: CASSRDRVAEQFF. The CDR3 bases are TGTGCCAGCAGCCGTGATCGTGTGGCGGAGCAGTTCTTC.

The genes are TRBV12-3 or TRBV12-4 and TRBJ2-3; D is perhaps TRBD1 (6 bases). The length of the CDR3 is 15 residues. The V gene lost 6 bases and the J gene lost 5 bases, with 18 bases spanning the gap. The CDR3 here is CASSPGNRVGDTQYF. CDR3 coding DNA: TGTGCCAGCAGCCCTGGGAACAGGGTCGGAGATACGCAGTATTTT.

The V gene is TRBV10-3, the J gene TRBJ2-3; 12 nucleotides agree with TRBD2. The CDR3 spans 15 residues. CDR1 ENHRY and CDR2 SYGVKD come from the germline V gene. J lost 2 bases, V lost 5 bases, and 2 bases had no gene match. The CDR3 here is CAISTSGGITDTQYF. In DNA form, the CDR3 reads TGTGCCATCAGTACTAGCGGGGGGATCACAGATACGCAGTATTTT.

This clonotype was detected many times. This chain uses TRBV20-1 with TRBJ2-1, with TRBD2 identical over 10 bases. V lost 3 bases to trimming and J lost 2 bases; unmatched junction nucleotides: 4. Germline CDR1 reads DFQATT; CDR2 reads SNEGSKA (reference sequence). CDR3 length: 15 amino acids. CDR3 loop: CSASTLAGAYNEQFF. The CDR3 DNA follows: TGCAGTGCTAGTACCCTAGCGGGGGCCTACAATGAGCAGTTCTTC.

This chain connects TRBV29-1 to TRBJ2-5; D is unclear. The CDR3 has 8 amino acids. Germline CDR1 and CDR2: SQVTM and ANQGSEA. V lost 7 bases, J lost 11 bases, and 8 bases lay in between. The DNA for the CDR3 is TGCAGCGCAAATGAGCAGTACTTC. This encodes CSANEQYF.

Turning to this clonotype: The junction and the germline gene differ at one end; a read error may be behind it. The chain recombines TRBV6-5 with TRBJ2-1, with D possibly being TRBD1 or TRBD2 (5 bases each). The germline gives CDR1 MNHEY, CDR2 SVGAGI. CDR3 length: 15 amino acids. CDR3: CASSYGGGPYKEQFF. The CDR3 nucleotides are TGTGCCAGCAGTTACGGGGGTGGCCCCTACAAGGAGCAGTTCTTC.

The table lists this clonotype with many counts. The chain carries TRBV15 and TRBJ2-1, with D unresolved. This CDR3 has 12 residues. The V end was cut by 2 bases, the J end by 7 bases, with 6 bases between. From germline, CDR1 is LNHNV and CDR2 YYDKDF (reference sequence). In DNA form, the CDR3 reads TGTGCCACCAGCAGAAAGGCGAATGAGCAGTTCTTC. It codes for CATSRKANEQFF.

The J gene is TRBJ2-1, the V gene TRBV12-5; TRBD2 aligns across 7 bases. CDR3 length: 15 amino acids. V trimming: 5 bases; J trimming: 1 base; junction bases outside the gene matches: 5. Germline CDR1 reads LGHNT; CDR2 reads FRNRAP. The chain's CDR3 is CASGAGESSYNEQFF. The CDR3 nucleotides are TGTGCTAGTGGTGCGGGGGAGTCGTCCTACAATGAGCAGTTCTTC.

Concerning this clonotype itself: Being one base from a much bigger clone, this may be a read error. The V gene is TRBV6-5, the J gene TRBJ2-7; D is possibly TRBD1 (5 bases). CDR3 length: 14 residues. Germline V CDR1 and CDR2: MNHEY, SVGAGI. This CDR3 is CAGSYDRGSYEQYF. CDR3 coding DNA: TGTGCCGGCAGTTATGACAGAGGCTCCTACGAGCAGTACTTC.

This chain connects TRBV20-1 to TRBJ2-2; 7 positions match TRBD1. J was trimmed by 4 bases and V by 6 bases; bases with no gene match: 20. Germline assignment: CDR1 DFQATT and CDR2 SNEGSKA (reference sequence). The CDR3 is made up of 18 amino acids. In DNA form, the CDR3 reads TGCAGTGCCCACCGGGACAGACCCTCATTAATATTCACCGGGGAGCTGTTTTTT. Protein: CSAHRDRPSLIFTGELFF.

This chain connects TRBV29-1 to TRBJ1-5, with a tentative D call TRBD1 (6 bases). The CDR3 length is 18 residues. V lost 3 bases to trimming and J lost 0 bases, with 21 bases between them. Per the germline V gene, CDR1 is SQVTM and CDR2 is ANQGSEA. The CDR3 coding sequence is TGCAGCGTTGACCCCCCGTCCGGACAGATATATAGCAATCAGCCCCAGCATTTT. It codes for CSVDPPSGQIYSNQPQHF.

V gene TRBV6-5 combines with J gene TRBJ2-1; 10 nucleotides agree with TRBD2. TRBJ2-7 explains the end of the DNA better; the J call may be wrong. This CDR3 comprises 15 residues. Germline assignment: CDR1 MNHEY and CDR2 SVGAGI. CDR3 loop: CASTQAGGALYEQYF. The CDR3 nucleotides are TGTGCCAGCACTCAAGCGGGGGGGGCGCTTTATGAGCAGTACTTC.

This clonotype was counted a few times. This chain joins TRBV2 and TRBJ2-7, with D uncertain. The germline V gene has CDR1 SNHLY and CDR2 FYNNEI. V was cut by 8 bases and J by 0 bases, with 14 bases left in between. The CDR3 loop spans 14 amino acids. DNA of the CDR3: TGTGCCAGCCAGACGCTCCTAAGCTCCTACGAGCAGTACTTC. This gives the protein CASQTLLSSYEQYF.

This clonotype was observed a handful of times. V is TRBV29-1 and J is TRBJ1-1; D possibly corresponds to TRBD1 (5 bases). The CDR3 consists of 10 residues. V lost 3 bases and J lost 9, with 8 bases in between. CDR1 is SQVTM, CDR2 ANQGSEA, per germline. The CDR3 is CSVEGVKAFF. CDR3 nucleotides: TGCAGCGTTGAGGGGGTGAAAGCTTTCTTT.

With regard to this clonotype: It may be a read error: a sequence one base away is much more abundant. The chain combines TRBV4-2 with TRBJ1-2; 7 nucleotides align to TRBD1. The CDR3 covers 14 residues. Looked up from germline, CDR1 is LGHNA and CDR2 is YNFKEQ. CDR3 coding DNA: TGTACCAGCAGCCACGCCACAGGGGTACGAGGCTACACCTTC. Protein: CTSSHATGVRGYTF.

This chain joins TRBV10-3 and TRBJ2-6; perhaps TRBD2 as D (7 bases). CDR1 is ENHRY, CDR2 SYGVKD, per germline. This CDR3 spans 15 amino acids. Trimming stripped 4 bases from V and 2 bases from J, with 9 bases between. The DNA of the CDR3 is TGTGCCATCAGTGGGGGGGGCCCTGGGGCCAACGTCCTGACTTTC. Translated, it gives CAISGGGPGANVLTF.

This clonotype was counted only a few times. A read error is likely here: a far larger clone is one base away. V usage is TRBV9 and J usage is TRBJ2-5; perhaps TRBD1 as D (6 bases). Trimming pared 4 bases from V and 2 bases from J, leaving 9 bases between. This CDR3 has 13 residues. Per the germline V gene, CDR1 is SGDLS and CDR2 is YYNGEE. The DNA of the CDR3 is TGTGCCAGCAGCCGCGGACAGCAAGAGACCCAGTACTTC. It specifies CASSRGQQETQYF. Variable domain in full (rest from reference TRBV9 and TRBJ2-5): DSGVTQTPKHLITATGQRVTLRCSPRSGDLSVYWYQQSLDQGLQFLIQYYNGEERAKGNILERFSAQQFPDLHSELNLSSLELGDSALYFCASSRGQQETQYFGPGTRLLVL.

This clonotype appeared a few times. This chain links TRBV2 with TRBJ2-3; D is unclear. This CDR3 comprises 12 residues. Germline CDR1 SNHLY, CDR2 FYNNEI. The V end lost 8 bases, the J end lost 5 bases, and 11 bases lay between the germline ends. CDR3 in DNA: TGTGCCAGCGGGGTCGGTGGAGATACGCAGTATTTT. This encodes CASGVGGDTQYF.

This chain joins TRBV15 and TRBJ1-3; 7 bases map to TRBD1. The CDR3 contains 17 residues. The V segment lost 2 bases and the J segment 0 bases; nucleotides outside the gene matches: 7. CDR1 LNHNV and CDR2 YYDKDF come from the germline V gene (reference sequence). The CDR3 spells CATSRTDRAASGNTIYF. DNA for the CDR3: TGTGCCACCAGCAGAACCGACAGGGCGGCCTCTGGAAACACCATATATTTT. The entire variable domain, with the rest obtained from reference TRBV15 and TRBJ1-3, is as follows: DAMVIQNPRYQVTQFGKPVTLSCSQTLNHNVMYWYQQKSSQAPKLLFHYYDKDFNNEADTPDNFQSRRPNTSFCFLDIRSPGLGDTAMYLCATSRTDRAASGNTIYFGEGSWLTVV.

In its sample, this clonotype was seen many times. The rearrangement links TRBV28 to TRBJ1-1; 7 bases agree with TRBD1. The CDR3 is 15 residues long. The germline CDR1 and CDR2 sequences are MDHEN and SYDVKM. Trimming removed 1 base from V and 0 bases from J; junction bases left unmatched: 2. CDR3 nucleotides: TGTGCCAGCAGTTTATCGGGACAGTTGAACACTGAAGCTTTCTTT. This sequence encodes CASSLSGQLNTEAFF.